The present entry profiles one TCR beta chain with its context. The antigen remains undetermined. V was shortened by 0 bases and J by 0 bases, with 8 bases between the two germline ends. This CDR3 has 16 residues. CDR1 is MNHNS, CDR2 SASEGT, per germline. TCRdb re-called the reads with MiXCR, one entry per CDR3 protein. Here the sample spans about 900,000 distinct CDR3 sequences, around 30% being singletons. This entry is derived from a study of T cell repertoires in cytomegalovirus infection. Study at large: CMV epitopes that were recently identified and HLA-C-restricted were used alongside well-studied HLA-B-restricted ones. Carrying CMV and the relevant HLA type showed in public TCR beta signatures.

Findings of the study overall: The ex vivo response showed dominance by HLA-C-restricted CMV-specific TCR beta clonotypes.

V and J are TRBV6-1 and TRBJ1-4; D is uncertain. Sample: cultured CD8+ T cells from PBMCs, taken from culture after CMV antigen stimulation. The receptor was isolated from a human donor in good health (CMV status not recorded). Some clones in this sample may be carry-over from other donors' samples. The CDR3 is CASSEAVYATNEKLFF. The CDR3 nucleotides are TGTGCCAGCAGTGAAGCCGTCTATGCAACTAATGAAAAACTGTTTTTT.